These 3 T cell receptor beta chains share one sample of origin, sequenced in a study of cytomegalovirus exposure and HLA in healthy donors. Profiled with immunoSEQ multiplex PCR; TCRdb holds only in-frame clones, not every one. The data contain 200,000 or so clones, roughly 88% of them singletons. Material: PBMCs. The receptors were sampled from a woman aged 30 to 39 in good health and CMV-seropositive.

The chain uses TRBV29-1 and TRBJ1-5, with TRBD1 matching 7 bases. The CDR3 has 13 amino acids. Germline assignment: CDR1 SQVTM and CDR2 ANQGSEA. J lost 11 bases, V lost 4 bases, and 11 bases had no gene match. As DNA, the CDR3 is TGCAGCGTTGTTTTGGGACAGTCTTCCGCCCAGCATTTT. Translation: CSVVLGQSSAQHF.

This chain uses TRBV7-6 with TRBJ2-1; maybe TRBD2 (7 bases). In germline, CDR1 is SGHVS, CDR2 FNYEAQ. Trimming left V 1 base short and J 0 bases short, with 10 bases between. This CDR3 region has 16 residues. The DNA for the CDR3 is TGTGCCAGCAGCTTAGGGGGAGGGGGCTCCTACAATGAGCAGTTCTTC. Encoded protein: CASSLGGGGSYNEQFF.

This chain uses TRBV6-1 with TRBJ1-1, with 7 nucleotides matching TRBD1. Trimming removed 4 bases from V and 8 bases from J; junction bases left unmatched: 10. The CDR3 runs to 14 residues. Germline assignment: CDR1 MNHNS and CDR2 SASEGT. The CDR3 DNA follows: TGTGCCAGCAGTGCCGGGACAGCGGAGGGGGAAGCTTTCTTT. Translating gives CASSAGTAEGEAFF.